This TCR beta chain came from a study of control samples from healthy donors and cancer patients. Germline CDR1 LNHDA, CDR2 SQIVND (reference sequence). The V and J ends lost 10 bases and 4 bases respectively, with 17 bases between them. The CDR3 length is 15 residues. TCRdb's table, derived via immunoSEQ multiplex PCR, lists solely in-frame clones and lacks some. Of tens of thousands of clones in the sample, 85% to 90% are singletons; the top ten hold 9.5% to 10%. The chain links TRBV19 to TRBJ1-6; D remains unclear. Specimen: PBMCs. This sequence was found in a woman in her fifties or sixties with colorectal cancer. CDR3 DNA: TGTGCCACCCGAGGGAGGGCCGCTTATAATTCACCCCTCCACTTT. Translating it yields CATRGRAAYNSPLHF.